A selection of T cell receptor beta chains follows, all from one sample in a study of vaccination effects on CD4 cells after COVID-19. The antigens these receptors bind are not known. Assay used: immunoSEQ multiplex PCR; TCRdb lists only in-frame clones, some missing. In the table there are nearly 30,000 clones, around 75% of which are singletons. The material sequenced was CD4+ T cells from PBMCs cultured with SARS-CoV-2 spike peptides, taken after COVID-19 vaccination. These receptors all stem from a human donor who received a COVID-19 vaccine. Some clones in this sample may be carry-over from other donors' samples. CDR3s include the opening cysteine and the closing phenylalanine or tryptophan. The D gene is left open where the match is weak. Size tells how often a clone was seen (once, few, many) or the class of an expanded clone, and some rows leave it out.

j_call: TRBJ2-2; d_call: NA; clone_size: NA; v_call: TRBV3-1/TRBV3-2; cdr3_nt: TGTGCCAGCAGCCAACGCGGAACCGGGGAGCTGTTTTTT; cdr3_aa: CASSQRGTGELFF
j_call: TRBJ1-6; d_call: NA; clone_size: NA; v_call: TRBV18; cdr3_nt: TGTGCCAGCTCACTCCCCGAGGGGAATTCACCCCTCCACTTT; cdr3_aa: CASSLPEGNSPLHF
j_call: TRBJ2-3; d_call: NA; clone_size: NA; v_call: TRBV2; cdr3_nt: TGTGCCAGCAGTATCAGGAGGGAAGCAGATACGCAGTATTTT; cdr3_aa: CASSIRREADTQYF
j_call: TRBJ2-5; d_call: NA; clone_size: medium-sized; v_call: TRBV12-3/TRBV12-4; cdr3_nt: TGTGCCAGCAGTTTAGCTGGGGGGGAGACCCAGTACTTC; cdr3_aa: CASSLAGGETQYF
j_call: TRBJ1-4; d_call: NA; clone_size: NA; v_call: TRBV12-3/TRBV12-4; cdr3_nt: TGTGCCAGCAGTGGGCCGGGCAATGAAAAACTGTTTTTT; cdr3_aa: CASSGPGNEKLFF
j_call: TRBJ2-6; d_call: NA; clone_size: NA; v_call: TRBV5-1; cdr3_nt: TGCGCCAGCAGCCAACAGGTTTCCCCAATCTCTGGGGCCAACGTCCTGACTTTC; cdr3_aa: CASSQQVSPISGANVLTF
j_call: TRBJ1-2; d_call: NA; clone_size: NA; v_call: TRBV5-5; cdr3_nt: TGTGCCAGCAGCTTTGGGGCGGCGACCTATGGCTACACCTTC; cdr3_aa: CASSFGAATYGYTF
j_call: TRBJ1-1; d_call: TRBD1; clone_size: NA; v_call: TRBV7-3; cdr3_nt: TGTGCCAGCAGCGGGACAGGGCGAATCGCTGAAGCTTTCTTT; cdr3_aa: CASSGTGRIAEAFF
j_call: TRBJ1-2; d_call: NA; clone_size: NA; v_call: TRBV12-3/TRBV12-4; cdr3_nt: TGTGCCAGCTCCCTGGGGGCAGTCTTTGGCTACACCTTC; cdr3_aa: CASSLGAVFGYTF
j_call: TRBJ2-2; d_call: NA; clone_size: NA; v_call: TRBV19; cdr3_nt: TGTGCCAGTAGTATTACAGCGAACACCGGGGAGCTGTTTTTT; cdr3_aa: CASSITANTGELFF
j_call: TRBJ1-3; d_call: NA; clone_size: NA; v_call: TRBV5-1; cdr3_nt: TGCGCCAGCAGCGAAGGAGTTGGGGCAGTCGGAAACACCATATATTTT; cdr3_aa: CASSEGVGAVGNTIYF
j_call: TRBJ1-1; d_call: NA; clone_size: NA; v_call: TRBV3-1/TRBV3-2; cdr3_nt: TGTGCCAGCAGCCAAGAGTCTAAACGTCTAACTGAAGCTTTCTTT; cdr3_aa: CASSQESKRLTEAFF
j_call: TRBJ1-1; d_call: NA; clone_size: NA; v_call: TRBV5-1; cdr3_nt: TGCGCCAGCAGCTTGGCTGCGGGTTCAAACACTGAAGCTTTCTTT; cdr3_aa: CASSLAAGSNTEAFF
j_call: TRBJ2-1; d_call: NA; clone_size: once; v_call: TRBV24-1; cdr3_nt: TGTGCCACCAGTGATGGCGGAGTTCCAAATTACAATGAGCAGTTCTTC; cdr3_aa: CATSDGGVPNYNEQFF
j_call: TRBJ2-5; d_call: NA; clone_size: NA; v_call: TRBV11-2; cdr3_nt: TGTGCCAGCAGCTTAGGAGGCGGTTTTCAAGAGACCCAGTACTTC; cdr3_aa: CASSLGGGFQETQYF
j_call: TRBJ1-4; d_call: NA; clone_size: NA; v_call: TRBV2; cdr3_nt: TGTGCCAGCCATCGACAAACAACTAATGAAAAACTGTTTTTT; cdr3_aa: CASHRQTTNEKLFF
j_call: TRBJ1-5; d_call: NA; clone_size: medium-sized; v_call: TRBV4-1; cdr3_nt: TGCGCCAGCAGCGGGACATCTCATCAGCCCCAGCATTTT; cdr3_aa: CASSGTSHQPQHF
j_call: TRBJ1-6; d_call: NA; clone_size: NA; v_call: TRBV19; cdr3_nt: TGTGCCAGTAGTATATCAGACAGTTCACCCCTCCACTTT; cdr3_aa: CASSISDSSPLHF
j_call: TRBJ1-2; d_call: NA; clone_size: NA; v_call: TRBV10-2; cdr3_nt: TGCGCCAGCAGTGCGGTAGGGTCCTATGGCTACACCTTC; cdr3_aa: CASSAVGSYGYTF
j_call: TRBJ2-1; d_call: NA; clone_size: NA; v_call: TRBV7-2; cdr3_nt: TGTGCCAGCAGCTTAGCCATCTCGACCGACATATTGTTCTTC; cdr3_aa: CASSLAISTDILFF
j_call: TRBJ1-6; d_call: NA; clone_size: NA; v_call: TRBV19; cdr3_nt: TGTGCCAGTAGTGGGGACGGAATTAATTCACCCCTCCACTTT; cdr3_aa: CASSGDGINSPLHF
j_call: TRBJ1-2; d_call: NA; clone_size: few; v_call: TRBV9; cdr3_nt: TGTGCCAGCAGCTCGCTTTCCGGGGGCGCTTCTACCTATGGCTACACCTTC; cdr3_aa: CASSSLSGGASTYGYTF
j_call: TRBJ2-1; d_call: TRBD1; clone_size: NA; v_call: TRBV6-5; cdr3_nt: TGTGCCAGCAGCCTAGACAGGGTCGCCTACAATGAGCAGTTCTTC; cdr3_aa: CASSLDRVAYNEQFF
j_call: TRBJ1-1; d_call: NA; clone_size: NA; v_call: TRBV19; cdr3_nt: TGTGCCAGTAGCCGAGTAGGCGGGACGGCTTTCTTT; cdr3_aa: CASSRVGGTAFF
j_call: TRBJ2-1; d_call: TRBD1; clone_size: few; v_call: TRBV10-1; cdr3_nt: TGCGCCAGCAGTGAGATACCGGGACAGGGTCTTTACAATGAGCAGTTCTTC; cdr3_aa: CASSEIPGQGLYNEQFF
j_call: TRBJ1-3; d_call: NA; clone_size: NA; v_call: TRBV4-1; cdr3_nt: TGCGCCAGCAGCCAAGGGGGGGAAAGAAACACCATATATTTT; cdr3_aa: CASSQGGERNTIYF
j_call: TRBJ1-4; d_call: NA; clone_size: medium-sized; v_call: TRBV6-5; cdr3_nt: TGTGCCAGCAGTACGACCCGTGCAACTAATGAAAAACTGTTTTTT; cdr3_aa: CASSTTRATNEKLFF
j_call: TRBJ1-4; d_call: TRBD1; clone_size: NA; v_call: TRBV27; cdr3_nt: TGTGCCAGCAGTAACAGGGGGCTTGCATATGAAAAACTGTTTTTT; cdr3_aa: CASSNRGLAYEKLFF
j_call: TRBJ1-1; d_call: TRBD1; clone_size: NA; v_call: TRBV27; cdr3_nt: TGTGCCAGCAGTACTACAGGGGTGAACACTGAAGCTTTCTTT; cdr3_aa: CASSTTGVNTEAFF
j_call: TRBJ2-1; d_call: NA; clone_size: NA; v_call: TRBV7-9; cdr3_nt: TGTGCCAGCAGCTCTTTGTTCGATGAGCAGTTCTTC; cdr3_aa: CASSSLFDEQFF
j_call: TRBJ1-6; d_call: NA; clone_size: NA; v_call: TRBV2; cdr3_nt: TGTGCCAGCATAGTGCAGATTGATTCACCCCTCCACTTT; cdr3_aa: CASIVQIDSPLHF
j_call: TRBJ2-3; d_call: TRBD1; clone_size: NA; v_call: TRBV28; cdr3_nt: TGTGCCAGCAGTGAGACAGGGGCGGAAGATACGCAGTATTTT; cdr3_aa: CASSETGAEDTQYF